Listed below are T cell receptor beta chains from one sample, sequenced in a study of blood T cell repertoires in COVID-19. Libraries were prepared by immunoSEQ multiplex PCR; TCRdb keeps only in-frame clonotypes and omits some of them. The sample includes about 210,000 clones, 87% of them seen just once. Sequencing input: peripheral blood. All receptors come from a man aged 55 to 69 who had recovered from COVID-19. Each CDR3 is given with its conserved first and last residue. D genes are given only for firm matches. Size values are once, few and many counts, or a class for expanded clones, and some rows have none.

DNA | CDR3 | D | size | J | V
TGTGCCAGCAGCCATGCAGTACTAGCGGGAGCCGGGGAGCTGTTTTTT | CASSHAVLAGAGELFF | TRBD2 | - | TRBJ2-2 | TRBV3-1/TRBV3-2
TGTGCCAGCAGCTCACAGGGGAACACTGAAGCTTTCTTT | CASSSQGNTEAFF | - | - | TRBJ1-1 | TRBV7-9
TGTGCCAGCAGCCGGCCGGACAGGGCCATTTATGGCTACACCTTC | CASSRPDRAIYGYTF | TRBD1 | - | TRBJ1-2 | TRBV6-2/TRBV6-3
TGTGCCAGCAGCGTAGAGGTAGGACAGGGGGTTGGGGCCAACGTCCTGACTTTC | CASSVEVGQGVGANVLTF | TRBD1 | - | TRBJ2-6 | TRBV9
TGCGCCAGCAGCTTGGATTGGAGGGGCAGCTATGGCTACACCTTC | CASSLDWRGSYGYTF | - | - | TRBJ1-2 | TRBV5-1
TGCGCCAGCAGCCGGACGACTAGCGGGGGTTTTGAGACCCAGTACTTC | CASSRTTSGGFETQYF | TRBD2 | - | TRBJ2-5 | TRBV5-1
TGTGCCAGCAGTGATGAACAGGGGGTGTCCTATAATTCACCCCTCCACTTT | CASSDEQGVSYNSPLHF | TRBD1 | once | TRBJ1-6 | TRBV25-1
TGTGCCAGCAGTACGGGTTTCGAGCAGTACTTC | CASSTGFEQYF | - | - | TRBJ2-7 | TRBV2
TGTGCCAGTAAACGCAGTGATCAAGAGACCCAGTACTTC | CASKRSDQETQYF | - | - | TRBJ2-5 | TRBV19
TGTGCCAGTAGTATAGCCCTCCGGGGTACAAATTCACCCCTCCACTTT | CASSIALRGTNSPLHF | - | - | TRBJ1-6 | TRBV19
TGTGCCAGCAGCTTAGGGACAGGGAGCCACGGGCAGTACTTC | CASSLGTGSHGQYF | TRBD1 | - | TRBJ2-7 | TRBV7-8
TGTGCCAGCAGCTTGGGGGGCATAAACACTGAAGCTTTCTTT | CASSLGGINTEAFF | - | - | TRBJ1-1 | TRBV5-5
TGTGCCAGTAGTATCCGGGACAATGAGCAGTTCTTC | CASSIRDNEQFF | - | - | TRBJ2-1 | TRBV19
TGTGCCAGCTCACCTGCGGGCTCGGATACGCAGTATTTT | CASSPAGSDTQYF | - | few | TRBJ2-3 | TRBV18
TGTGCCAGCAGCAGGGGGGGGACAGGGCATCAGCCCCAGCATTTT | CASSRGGTGHQPQHF | TRBD1 | - | TRBJ1-5 | TRBV6-5
TGTGCCAGCAGCTTATCCCGCCTAACCTACGAGCAGTACTTC | CASSLSRLTYEQYF | - | - | TRBJ2-7 | TRBV7-8
TGTGCCACCAAAGTCCTGGGACAGGGGGACACCGGGGAGCTGTTTTTT | CATKVLGQGDTGELFF | TRBD1 | - | TRBJ2-2 | TRBV24-1
TGTGCCAGCAGCGTACAGGGGGCAGCAGAGACCCAGTACTTC | CASSVQGAAETQYF | TRBD1 | - | TRBJ2-5 | TRBV5-4
TGTGCCAGCAGCTTATTCCCGGACACTGAAGCTTTCTTT | CASSLFPDTEAFF | - | few | TRBJ1-1 | TRBV7-9
TGTGCCAGCAGCAGGACATTTTGGGGGGGACCGCAAGAGACCCAGTACTTC | CASSRTFWGGPQETQYF | TRBD2 | - | TRBJ2-5 | TRBV9
TGTGCCAGCAGTCGGGCCAAGGAGGTCCGCGAGCAGTACTTC | CASSRAKEVREQYF | - | - | TRBJ2-7 | TRBV6-2/TRBV6-3
TGTGCCAGCAGCTTACAGGGTTTATTAGAAGGAAACACCATATATTTT | CASSLQGLLEGNTIYF | - | - | TRBJ1-3 | TRBV7-6
TGTGCCAGCAGCTGGGGGACTAGCGGCACAGATACGCAGTATTTT | CASSWGTSGTDTQYF | TRBD2 | - | TRBJ2-3 | TRBV7-7
TGTGCCAGCAGCTCGGGAGGGCGCGGGGGGCAGCAAGAGACCCAGTACTTC | CASSSGGRGGQQETQYF | TRBD2 | - | TRBJ2-5 | TRBV11-2
TGTGCCAGCAGTTTAAGGGTACCGGGAAGTGATGGCTACACCTTC | CASSLRVPGSDGYTF | - | - | TRBJ1-2 | TRBV27
TGTGCCAGCAGCTTATACAGGGTAGGCACTGAAGCTTTCTTT | CASSLYRVGTEAFF | - | - | TRBJ1-1 | TRBV6-5
TGTGCCAGTAGTACCTCAGCGGGGGCCCTCTACAATGAGCAGTTCTTC | CASSTSAGALYNEQFF | TRBD2 | - | TRBJ2-1 | TRBV19
TGTGCCAGCAGTTACCGGGACTCTCAAGATACGCAGTATTTT | CASSYRDSQDTQYF | - | - | TRBJ2-3 | TRBV6-2/TRBV6-3
TGTGCCAGCGAGGCAGGGGAAGTCTACGAGCAGTACTTC | CASEAGEVYEQYF | - | few | TRBJ2-7 | TRBV2
TGTGCCAGCAGCTTATTAGAGAGCTACGAGCAGTACTTC | CASSLLESYEQYF | - | - | TRBJ2-7 | TRBV7-8
TGTGCCAGCAGCCGTGACAGGGTCCAGTCCTTCTTT | CASSRDRVQSFF | TRBD1 | - | TRBJ1-1 | TRBV6-5
TGCGCCAGCAGCTCCCTAGCGGGGGACGAGACCCAGTACTTC | CASSSLAGDETQYF | TRBD2 | - | TRBJ2-5 | TRBV5-1
TGTGCCAGCAGCGAAGACAGCAACTATGGCTACACCTTC | CASSEDSNYGYTF | - | few | TRBJ1-2 | TRBV6-2/TRBV6-3
TGTGCTAGTGGTTTGGCGGTTGCCGCCGAAGCTTTCTTT | CASGLAVAAEAFF | - | few | TRBJ1-1 | TRBV12-5
TGTGCCAGCAGTGAACCCAGGGGGCACCAGCCCCAGCATTTT | CASSEPRGHQPQHF | TRBD1 | - | TRBJ1-5 | TRBV6-1
TGCGCCAGCAGCACCAGGGGTCCTCCAACTAATGAAAAACTGTTTTTT | CASSTRGPPTNEKLFF | - | - | TRBJ1-4 | TRBV5-1
TGTGCCACCAGCAATTGGGGGGGTGGCAATCAGCCCCAGCATTTT | CATSNWGGGNQPQHF | - | - | TRBJ1-5 | TRBV15
TGTGCCAGCAGTGTGACACGGGAGCAGTACTTC | CASSVTREQYF | - | - | TRBJ2-7 | TRBV28
TGTGCCAGCAGCTCCTCGCCGTCGACTAGCGCCGATACGCAGTATTTT | CASSSSPSTSADTQYF | TRBD2 | - | TRBJ2-3 | TRBV7-3
TGCGCCAGCAGCTTGTCCCGGGACAGGGGCGCTGAAGCTTTCTTT | CASSLSRDRGAEAFF | TRBD1 | - | TRBJ1-1 | TRBV5-1
TGTGCCAGCAGCTTAGGGCAGCAAAGAGGGGAGACCCAGTACTTC | CASSLGQQRGETQYF | - | - | TRBJ2-5 | TRBV11-2
TGTGCCAGTAACGGGGTCGGCACCATCGGTGAGCAGTTCTTC | CASNGVGTIGEQFF | - | - | TRBJ2-1 | TRBV19
TGCAGCGTTGAACAACAGGGGGGCGAGACCCAGTACTTC | CSVEQQGGETQYF | TRBD1 | - | TRBJ2-5 | TRBV29-1
TGTGCCAGCAGCGTACGGAGCGGGGGGGCGAAATACCGTACGGACAATGAGCAGTTCTTC | CASSVRSGGAKYRTDNEQFF | TRBD2 | - | TRBJ2-1 | TRBV9
TGTGCCACCAGTGACTCAGGAGGTATGGTACAGCCCCAGCATTTT | CATSDSGGMVQPQHF | - | - | TRBJ1-5 | TRBV24-1
TGCGCCAGCAGCCAAGATTCGGGACTTGGCTACACCTTC | CASSQDSGLGYTF | - | - | TRBJ1-2 | TRBV4-3
TGTGCCAGCAGGGAAGGGGGGGGCACCGGGGAGCTGTTTTTT | CASREGGGTGELFF | - | - | TRBJ2-2 | TRBV6-1
TGTGCCAGCAACCGACAGGAACAAGAGACCCAGTACTTC | CASNRQEQETQYF | - | - | TRBJ2-5 | TRBV3-1/TRBV3-2
TGTGCCAGCAGGAGGACAGCTAACTATGGCTACACCTTC | CASRRTANYGYTF | - | once | TRBJ1-2 | TRBV6-5
TGTGCCAGCAGTGCCCACAGACAGGGCCTTAATCAGCCCCAGCATTTT | CASSAHRQGLNQPQHF | TRBD1 | once | TRBJ1-5 | TRBV2
TGCGCCAGCAGCTTAGGACAGGTCTCTGGAAACACCATATATTTT | CASSLGQVSGNTIYF | TRBD1 | - | TRBJ1-3 | TRBV5-1
TGTGCCAGCAGTTTGGCCGGGGGAGTCGGCGACGAGCAGTACTTC | CASSLAGGVGDEQYF | - | - | TRBJ2-7 | TRBV6-5
TGTGCCAGCAGCCTCCAGGGTACCACCGGGGAGCTGTTTTTT | CASSLQGTTGELFF | - | once | TRBJ2-2 | TRBV6-5
TGTGCCAGCAGTTTTGCGGGACAGCATTTTACGCAGTATTTT | CASSFAGQHFTQYF | - | - | TRBJ2-3 | TRBV27
TGTGCCAGCAGCTTAGGACAGCTCGCCTACGAGCAGTACTTC | CASSLGQLAYEQYF | - | - | TRBJ2-7 | TRBV7-6
TGTGCCAGCAGCCGGGACTATAATGAAAAACTGTTTTTT | CASSRDYNEKLFF | - | - | TRBJ1-4 | TRBV6-5
TGTGCCAGCAGTTTAGCACCGAACACCGGGGAGCTGTTTTTT | CASSLAPNTGELFF | - | - | TRBJ2-2 | TRBV2
TGCAGCGTTGATCGGCCCAGACAATTCACCGGGGAGCTGTTTTTT | CSVDRPRQFTGELFF | - | - | TRBJ2-2 | TRBV29-1
TGCGCCAGCAGCGTAGTTTCTGGCGGGATATACTATGAGCAGTTCTTC | CASSVVSGGIYYEQFF | - | once | TRBJ2-1 | TRBV5-1